One and the same sample provided the 27 T cell receptor beta chains below, sequenced in a study of graft-versus-host responses after intestinal transplantation. Their cognate antigens are unknown. Sequencing was performed with immunoSEQ multiplex PCR; in TCRdb, only in-frame clones are kept and a portion is missing. The sample has around 77,000 clones, about 94% seen once; the top ten hold around 0.57%. Source: unstimulated CD8+ T cells sorted from spleen or lymph node cells, taken before intestinal transplant. These receptor sequences come from a human donor who received an intestinal transplant.

The chain combines TRBV5-6 with TRBJ2-5; 11 bases agree with TRBD1. CDR1 is SGHDT, CDR2 YYEEEE, per germline. Germline trimming cut 4 bases from V and 1 base from J; bases unmatched to any gene: 9. The CDR3 totals 17 residues. DNA for the CDR3: TGTGCCAGCAGCCTGGACCGGGACAGGGGGTTCCAAGAGACCCAGTACTTC. It translates to CASSLDRDRGFQETQYF.

Only a few counts were recorded for this clone. The CDR3 DNA is TGTGCCAGCTCCCCGGGCACGTCTGGCGGGAGCTCCTACAATGAGCAGTTCTTC. This gives the protein CASSPGTSGGSSYNEQFF. This chain uses TRBV18 with TRBJ2-1; TRBD2 aligns across 7 bases. V shed 6 bases, J shed 0 bases, and the junction held 14 bases outside the gene matches. Germline V CDR1 and CDR2: KGHSH, LQKENI. The CDR3 totals 18 residues.

The CDR3 sequence: CASSQDGGFASTDTQYF. As DNA, the CDR3 is TGCGCCAGCAGCCAAGACGGGGGTTTTGCGAGTACAGATACGCAGTATTTT. V and J are TRBV4-1 and TRBJ2-3, with a tentative D call TRBD2 (6 bases). CDR3 length: 17 residues. V was trimmed by 0 bases and J by 3 bases, leaving 16 bases between them. CDR1 and CDR2 (germline): MGHRA, YSYEKL.

This chain uses TRBV7-9 with TRBJ2-1; 12 positions agree with TRBD2. The V gene end was trimmed by 1 base and the J gene end by 6 bases; junction bases not matched to a gene: 10. This CDR3 comprises 18 residues. CDR1 SEHNR and CDR2 FQNEAQ come from the germline V gene (reference sequence). The CDR3 region has the DNA TGTGCCAGCAGCTTAGTCACTGACCAGACTAGCGGGAGCAATGAGCAGTTCTTC. Amino acids: CASSLVTDQTSGSNEQFF.

As regards this clone: The junction differs from germline at one of its ends, possibly a read error. The chain recombines TRBV7-9 with TRBJ1-1, with no clear D. CDR1 and CDR2 from the germline V gene are SEHNR and FQNEAQ (reference sequence). The CDR3 length is 13 residues. This CDR3 reads CASSSRENPEAFF. CDR3 nucleotides: TGTGCCAGCAGTTCCAGAGAGAACCCTGAAGCTTTCTTT.

The chain couples TRBV10-3 to TRBJ2-5; 8 bases fit TRBD1. CDR1 and CDR2 from the germline V gene are ENHRY and SYGVKD. CDR3 length: 15 amino acids. V was pared by 0 bases and J by 13 bases, with 13 bases of the junction left unmatched. The DNA for the CDR3 is TGTGCCATCAGTGAGTCGAGGACAGGGAGTGTCCTTACGTACTTC. Its protein product is CAISESRTGSVLTYF.

Turning to this clone: An end of the junction does not agree with germline; a read error may underlie this. Other DNA sequences in the same sample also yield this CDR3. The J gene is TRBJ1-5, the V gene TRBV5-5; perhaps TRBD1 as D (5 bases). Germline values: CDR1 SGHKS, CDR2 YYEKEE (reference sequence). The CDR3 has 13 amino acids. The CDR3 region has the DNA TGTGCCAGCAGCTTGGACAGGAATCAGCCTCAGCATTTT. Protein product: CASSLDRNQPQHF.

The V call is TRBV29-1, the J call TRBJ2-3; D is undetermined. The CDR3 is made up of 11 amino acids. V was shortened by 8 bases and J by 13 bases, with 19 bases between the two germline ends. The germline gives CDR1 SQVTM, CDR2 ANQGSEA. CDR3 bases: TGCAGCATAATAGACCGGTTGCTTGAGTATTTT. It yields the protein CSIIDRLLEYF.

The V and J genes are TRBV25-1 and TRBJ1-2; 11 nucleotides match TRBD1. The CDR3 sequence is 15 residues long. The germline CDR1 and CDR2 sequences are MGHDK and SYGVNS. V dropped 1 base and J dropped 5; count of bases not matched to a gene: 3. CDR3 sequence (DNA): TGTGCCAGCAGTGAATGGGACAGGGGGAGGTATGGCTACACCTTC. It is translated as CASSEWDRGRYGYTF.

The CDR3 nucleotides are TGCAGCGTTGTAGGGGACAATGAGCAGTTCTTC. Translating gives CSVVGDNEQFF. The chain recombines TRBV29-1 with TRBJ2-1; D may be TRBD1 (5 bases). This CDR3 is 11 amino acids long. The V end lost 4 bases, the J end lost 5 bases, and 6 bases lay between the germline ends. CDR1 is SQVTM and CDR2 is ANQGSEA in the germline V gene.

The chain links TRBV6-6 to TRBJ2-7; TRBD2 is a possible D gene (6 bases). Trimming removed 1 base at V and 2 bases at J, with 9 bases between. The CDR3 has 14 residues. Germline CDR1 reads MNHNY; CDR2 reads SVGAGI (reference sequence). This chain's CDR3 is CASSYWRGTYEQYF. CDR3 coding DNA: TGTGCCAGCAGTTACTGGCGGGGTACCTACGAGCAGTACTTC.

The gene calls are TRBV14 and TRBJ2-4; the D call may be TRBD1 or TRBD2 (6 bases each). Per the germline V gene, CDR1 is SGHDN and CDR2 is FVKESK. V dropped 4 bases and J dropped 3 bases, with 16 bases sitting between them. There are 16 residues in the CDR3. The DNA of the CDR3 is TGTGCCAGCAGCCCCTATCCGGGGGCGAGCAAAAACATTCAGTACTTC. As protein: CASSPYPGASKNIQYF.

The chain is built from TRBV28 and TRBJ2-7; 14 bases line up with TRBD2. In germline, CDR1 is MDHEN, CDR2 SYDVKM. The CDR3 totals 22 residues. Germline trimming cut 6 bases from V and 4 bases from J; bases unmatched to any gene: 26. The chain's CDR3 is CASRSGLAGVWSRLEPPYEQYF. For the CDR3, the DNA is TGTGCCAGCAGATCGGGACTAGCGGGAGTTTGGTCCCGGTTGGAACCTCCGTACGAGCAGTACTTC.

V is TRBV19 and J is TRBJ2-1, with TRBD2 identical over 8 bases. V was pared by 1 base and J by 5 bases, with 7 bases of the junction left unmatched. The length of the CDR3 is 16 residues. Germline CDR1 LNHDA, CDR2 SQIVND (reference sequence). CDR3 DNA sequence: TGTGCCAGTAGTATAGGGACGGGAGGGGACCACAATGAGCAGTTCTTC. It is translated as CASSIGTGGDHNEQFF. The full variable domain, rest sourced from reference TRBV19 and TRBJ2-1, is DGGITQSPKYLFRKEGQNVTLSCEQNLNHDAMYWYRQDPGQGLRLIYYSQIVNDFQKGDIAEGYSVSREKKESFPLTVTSAQKNPTAFYLCASSIGTGGDHNEQFFGPGTRLTVL.

This chain links TRBV15 with TRBJ1-2; D call uncertain. Trimming shortened V by 5 bases and J by 4 bases, and 11 bases separated the two germline ends. The length of the CDR3 is 13 residues. Germline V CDR1 and CDR2: LNHNV, YYDKDF (reference sequence). Here the CDR3 DNA reads TGTGCCACCAGCCCCGGAACCGGCTATGGCTACACCTTC. Amino acids: CATSPGTGYGYTF. Full variable domain (outside the CDR3, taken from reference TRBV15 and TRBJ1-2): DAMVIQNPRYQVTQFGKPVTLSCSQTLNHNVMYWYQQKSSQAPKLLFHYYDKDFNNEADTPDNFQSRRPNTSFCFLDIRSPGLGDTAMYLCATSPGTGYGYTFGSGTRLTVV.

The chain couples TRBV27 to TRBJ2-7; 10 nucleotides match TRBD1. The CDR3 is 12 residues long. Germline trimming cut 8 bases from V and 12 bases from J; bases unmatched to any gene: 10. Germline-derived CDR1 and CDR2 are MNHEY and SMNVEV (reference sequence). The CDR3 here is CASARTGGNRYF. The CDR3 DNA reads as TGTGCCAGCGCCCGGACAGGGGGGAATAGGTACTTC.

This clone occurred once. The chain couples TRBV4-2 to TRBJ2-3, with 11 bases identical to TRBD2. Germline assignment: CDR1 LGHNA and CDR2 YNFKEQ. The trim removed 1 base at V and 4 bases at J, leaving 7 bases unmatched. CDR3 length: 17 amino acids. CDR3 in amino acids: CASSQANSGRAPDTQYF. CDR3 nucleotides: TGTGCCAGCAGCCAAGCAAATAGCGGGAGGGCCCCAGATACGCAGTATTTT.

The V and J genes are TRBV5-1 and TRBJ2-5; TRBD1 matches at 9 bases. V trimming: 2 bases; J trimming: 4 bases; junction bases outside the gene matches: 15. The CDR3 extends over 18 amino acids. Germline CDR1 and CDR2: SGHRS and YFSETQ. The CDR3 sequence: CASSFFYTGTGRRETQYF. The CDR3 coding sequence is TGCGCCAGCAGCTTTTTTTACACCGGGACAGGGAGACGAGAGACCCAGTACTTC.

The chain is built from TRBV4-2 and TRBJ2-1; 13 bases are shared with TRBD2. V was clipped by 3 bases and J by 4 bases; unmatched bases: 9. Per germline, CDR1 LGHNA and CDR2 YNFKEQ. The CDR3 length is 18 residues. CDR3 loop: CASSQFPGLAGRYNEQFF. The CDR3 coding sequence is TGTGCCAGCAGCCAGTTTCCGGGACTAGCGGGGAGATACAATGAGCAGTTCTTC.

The chain uses TRBV30 and TRBJ1-2, with D tentatively TRBD1 (6 bases). The germline CDR1 and CDR2 sequences are GTSNPN and SVGIG (reference sequence). The CDR3 has 13 residues. Trimming left V 2 bases short and J 6 bases short, with 13 bases between. CDR3 amino acids: CAWSMGGRDGYTF. In DNA form, the CDR3 reads TGTGCCTGGAGTATGGGGGGGCGGGATGGCTACACCTTC.

CDR3 bases: TGTGCCAGCAGTGCGGAGAACAGGGTGGACACTGAAGCTTTCTTT. Protein: CASSAENRVDTEAFF. This chain joins TRBV2 and TRBJ1-1; tentative D call: TRBD1 (6 bases). V was clipped by 4 bases and J by 3 bases, with 15 bases between them. Germline lookup yields CDR1 SNHLY and CDR2 FYNNEI. This CDR3 is 15 amino acids long. Looking up the rest from reference TRBV2 and TRBJ1-1 gives the full variable domain: EPEVTQTPSHQVTQMGQEVILRCVPISNHLYFYWYRQILGQKVEFLVSFYNNEISEKSEIFDDQFSVERPDGSNFTLKIRSTKLEDSAMYFCASSAENRVDTEAFFGQGTRLTVV.

This sequence joins TRBV6-5 and TRBJ2-5; 9 bases are a match to TRBD2. V lost 5 bases, J lost 5 bases, and 9 bases stayed unmatched. The length of the CDR3 is 15 residues. Germline loops: CDR1 MNHEY, CDR2 SVGAGI. The CDR3, as DNA: TGTGCCAGCAGTGGAATAGCGGGAGTCGGGGAGACCCAGTACTTC. Amino acid sequence: CASSGIAGVGETQYF.

The rearrangement uses TRBV29-1 and TRBJ1-2, with D unresolved. CDR3 length equals 14 residues. CDR1 and CDR2 from the germline V gene are SQVTM and ANQGSEA. With 2 bases removed from V and 0 bases from J, the gap between germline ends came to 10 bases. The CDR3 spells CSVETPSANYGYTF. CDR3 in DNA: TGCAGCGTTGAAACCCCGTCAGCTAACTATGGCTACACCTTC.

The V and J genes are TRBV27 and TRBJ2-5, with D uncertain. V was cut by 3 bases and J by 4 bases, with 12 bases left in between. The CDR3 totals 14 residues. Germline lookup yields CDR1 MNHEY and CDR2 SMNVEV (reference sequence). Written as DNA, the CDR3 is TGTGCCAGCAGTTTGGACCTCGGCCGAGAGACCCAGTACTTC. Protein product: CASSLDLGRETQYF.

The V gene is TRBV9, the J gene TRBJ2-3; TRBD2 matches 10 bases. This CDR3 region has 17 residues. From germline, CDR1 is SGDLS and CDR2 YYNGEE. The J segment lost 0 bases and the V segment lost 3 bases, leaving 7 bases of the junction unmatched. CDR3 region: CASSGLAGSPSTDTQYF. Here the CDR3 DNA reads TGTGCCAGCAGCGGACTAGCGGGCAGCCCTAGCACAGATACGCAGTATTTT.

The chain has TRBV27 and TRBJ1-1; 7 bases line up with TRBD1. The CDR3 runs to 14 residues. V shed 6 bases, J shed 3 bases, and the junction held 7 bases outside the gene matches. Germline loops: CDR1 MNHEY, CDR2 SMNVEV (reference sequence). The CDR3 DNA sequence: TGTGCCAGCAGCCAAGGGGGCTTGTACACTGAAGCTTTCTTT. It translates to CASSQGGLYTEAFF.

The chain has TRBV6-6 and TRBJ2-3; 8 bases align to TRBD1. Germline V CDR1 and CDR2: MNHNY, SVGAGI (reference sequence). The CDR3 spans 15 residues. Trimming at V came to 5 bases and at J to 3 bases, leaving 7 bases not matched to a gene. The CDR3 loop is CASSDWTGKTDTQYF. The CDR3 DNA reads TGTGCCAGCAGTGACTGGACAGGGAAAACAGATACGCAGTATTTT.